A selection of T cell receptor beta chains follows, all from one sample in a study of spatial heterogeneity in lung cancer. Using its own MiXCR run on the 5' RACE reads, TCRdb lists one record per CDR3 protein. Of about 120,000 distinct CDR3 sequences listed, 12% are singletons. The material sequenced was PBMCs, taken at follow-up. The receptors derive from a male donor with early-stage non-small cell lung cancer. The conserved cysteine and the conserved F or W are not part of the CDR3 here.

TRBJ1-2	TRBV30	ACRGDNYGYT
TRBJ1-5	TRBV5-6	ASSHGVGVGNQPQH
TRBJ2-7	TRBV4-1	ASSQPRGRDNTYEQY
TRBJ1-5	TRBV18	ASSQGTGDNQPQH
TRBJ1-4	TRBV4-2	ASSQGMGNNINEKLF
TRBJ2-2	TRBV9	ASSVLGNTGELF
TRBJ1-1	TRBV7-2	ASSLGVFNTEAF
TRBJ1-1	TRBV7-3	ASSSEDGLNTEAF
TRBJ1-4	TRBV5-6	ASSILDRPELKLF
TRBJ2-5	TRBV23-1	ASSLPNVQPRETQY
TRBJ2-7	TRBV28	ASSLGGASSKEQY
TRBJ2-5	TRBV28	ASSSQLAGTETQY
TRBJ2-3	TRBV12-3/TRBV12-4	ASSPRRTDTQY
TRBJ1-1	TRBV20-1	SAPRGDTEAF
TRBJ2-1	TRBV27	ASSYLAGQQF
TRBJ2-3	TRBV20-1	SARDLFSGRPDTQY
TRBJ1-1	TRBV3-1	ASRWTANTEAF
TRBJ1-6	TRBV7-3	ASSLNRNSPLH
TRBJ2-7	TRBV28	ASSLYRGGVSYEQY
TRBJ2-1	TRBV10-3	AIMESGVGYNEQF
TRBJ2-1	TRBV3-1	ASSQGRGLGYNEQF
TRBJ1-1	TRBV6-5	AAGTSEGSEAF
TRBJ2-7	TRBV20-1	SAADRDRDHEQY
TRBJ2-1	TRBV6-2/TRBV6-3	ASSYSSNRAGGLSYNEQF
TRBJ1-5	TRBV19	ASRRTVDSNQPQH
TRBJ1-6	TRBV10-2	ASSEMHSPLH